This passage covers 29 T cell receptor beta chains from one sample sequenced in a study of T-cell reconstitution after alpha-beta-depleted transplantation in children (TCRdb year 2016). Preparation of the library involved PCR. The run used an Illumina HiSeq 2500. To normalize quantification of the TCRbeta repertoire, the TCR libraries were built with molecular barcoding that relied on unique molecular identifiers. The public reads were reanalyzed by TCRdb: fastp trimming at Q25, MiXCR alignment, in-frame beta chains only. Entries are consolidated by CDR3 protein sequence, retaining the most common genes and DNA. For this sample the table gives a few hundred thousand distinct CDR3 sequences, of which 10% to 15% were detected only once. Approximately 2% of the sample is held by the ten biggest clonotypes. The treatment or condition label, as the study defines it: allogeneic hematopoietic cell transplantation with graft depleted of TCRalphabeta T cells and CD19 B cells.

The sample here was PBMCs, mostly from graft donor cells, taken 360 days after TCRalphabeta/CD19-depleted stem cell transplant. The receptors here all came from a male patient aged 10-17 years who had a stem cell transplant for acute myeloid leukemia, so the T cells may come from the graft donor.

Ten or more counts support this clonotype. CDR3 residues: CSYTGTSYYEQYF. As DNA, the CDR3 is TGCAGTTATACCGGGACTTCTTACTACGAGCAGTACTTC. The V call is TRBV20-1, the J call TRBJ2-7; perhaps TRBD2 as D (6 bases). V was cut by 8 bases and J by 3 bases, with 17 bases left in between. There are 13 residues in the CDR3. The germline gives CDR1 DFQATT, CDR2 SNEGSKA (reference sequence).

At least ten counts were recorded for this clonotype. The CDR3 nucleotides are TGTGCCAGCAGCTTAAGAGCCCGTGGTGAGCAGTTCTTC. Its protein product is CASSLRARGEQFF. The chain combines TRBV7-3 with TRBJ2-1; D remains ambiguous. Trimming pared 1 base from V and 9 bases from J, leaving 10 bases between. The CDR3 consists of 13 residues. Germline V CDR1 and CDR2: SGHTA, FQGTGA.

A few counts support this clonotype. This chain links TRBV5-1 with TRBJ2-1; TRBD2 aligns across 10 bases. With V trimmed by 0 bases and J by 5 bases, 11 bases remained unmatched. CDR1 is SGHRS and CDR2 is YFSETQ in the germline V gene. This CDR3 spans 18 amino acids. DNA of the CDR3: TGCGCCAGCAGCTTGGGGCTAGCGGGAGCCTACGTCAACAATGAGCAGTTCTTC. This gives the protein CASSLGLAGAYVNNEQFF.

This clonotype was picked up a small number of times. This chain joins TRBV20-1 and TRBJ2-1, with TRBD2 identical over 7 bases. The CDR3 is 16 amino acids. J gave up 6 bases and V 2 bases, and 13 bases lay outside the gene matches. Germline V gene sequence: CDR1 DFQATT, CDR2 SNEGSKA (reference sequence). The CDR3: CSARKKAGIQFNEQFF. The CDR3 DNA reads TGCAGTGCTAGAAAAAAAGCGGGGATACAATTCAATGAGCAGTTCTTC.

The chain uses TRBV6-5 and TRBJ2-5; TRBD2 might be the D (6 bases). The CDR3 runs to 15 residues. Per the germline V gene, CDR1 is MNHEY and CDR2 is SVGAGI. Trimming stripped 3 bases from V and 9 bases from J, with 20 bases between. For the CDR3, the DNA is TGTGCCAGCAGTTATTCTGGGGGGACCGCAAGGCCCCAGTACTTC. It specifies CASSYSGGTARPQYF.

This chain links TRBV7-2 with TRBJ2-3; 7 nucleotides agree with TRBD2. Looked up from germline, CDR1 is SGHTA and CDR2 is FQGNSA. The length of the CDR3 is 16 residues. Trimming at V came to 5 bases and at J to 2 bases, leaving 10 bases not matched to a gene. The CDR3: CASSVLSGSLTDTQYF. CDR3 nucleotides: TGTGCCAGCAGCGTACTTAGCGGGTCCCTCACAGATACGCAGTATTTT.

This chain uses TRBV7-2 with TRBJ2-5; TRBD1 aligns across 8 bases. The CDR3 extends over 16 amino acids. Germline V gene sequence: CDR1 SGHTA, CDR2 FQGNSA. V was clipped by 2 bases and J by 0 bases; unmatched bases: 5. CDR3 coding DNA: TGTGCCAGCAGCTTACCGACAGGGGCATACCAAGAGACCCAGTACTTC. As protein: CASSLPTGAYQETQYF.

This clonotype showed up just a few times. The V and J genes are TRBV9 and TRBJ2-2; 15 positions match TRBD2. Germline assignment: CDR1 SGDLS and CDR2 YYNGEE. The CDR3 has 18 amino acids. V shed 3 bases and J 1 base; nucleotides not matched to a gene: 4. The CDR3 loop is CASSARTSGRVNTGELFF. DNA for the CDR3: TGTGCCAGCAGCGCCCGGACTAGCGGGAGGGTGAACACCGGGGAGCTGTTTTTT.

CDR3 in DNA: TGCAGTGCTAGTTTCCTAGCGGGATACTACGAGCAGTACTTC. It codes for CSASFLAGYYEQYF. The genes are TRBV20-1 and TRBJ2-7; TRBD2 agrees at 9 bases. The ends lost 3 bases at V and 3 bases at J; junction bases unmatched: 6. The CDR3 has 14 residues. Looked up from germline, CDR1 is DFQATT and CDR2 is SNEGSKA (reference sequence).

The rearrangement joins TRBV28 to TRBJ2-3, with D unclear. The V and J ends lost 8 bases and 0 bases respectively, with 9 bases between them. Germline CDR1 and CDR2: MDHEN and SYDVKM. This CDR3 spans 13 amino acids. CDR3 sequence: CASFLRSTDTQYF. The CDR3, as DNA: TGTGCCAGCTTCCTACGGAGCACAGATACGCAGTATTTT.

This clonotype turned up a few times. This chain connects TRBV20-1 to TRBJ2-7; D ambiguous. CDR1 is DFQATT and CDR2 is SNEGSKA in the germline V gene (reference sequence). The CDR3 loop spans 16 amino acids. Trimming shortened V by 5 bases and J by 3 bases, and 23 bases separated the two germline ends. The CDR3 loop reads CSAPNVAASPLYEQYF. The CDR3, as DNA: TGCAGTGCTCCCAATGTGGCGGCGAGCCCCCTCTACGAGCAGTACTTC.

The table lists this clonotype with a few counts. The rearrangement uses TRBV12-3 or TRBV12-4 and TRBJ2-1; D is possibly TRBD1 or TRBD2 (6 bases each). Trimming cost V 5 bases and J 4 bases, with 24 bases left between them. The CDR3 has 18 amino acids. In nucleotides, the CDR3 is TGTGCCAGCAGTACGTCCCAGGGGAGATTAGCGGTTTACAATGAGCAGTTCTTC. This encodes CASSTSQGRLAVYNEQFF.

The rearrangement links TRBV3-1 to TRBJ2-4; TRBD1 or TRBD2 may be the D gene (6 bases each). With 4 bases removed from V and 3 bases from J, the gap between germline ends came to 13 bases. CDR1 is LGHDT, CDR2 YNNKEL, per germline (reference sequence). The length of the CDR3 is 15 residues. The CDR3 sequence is CASSRLEQGKNIQYF. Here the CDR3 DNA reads TGTGCCAGCAGCCGACTAGAACAGGGCAAAAACATTCAGTACTTC.

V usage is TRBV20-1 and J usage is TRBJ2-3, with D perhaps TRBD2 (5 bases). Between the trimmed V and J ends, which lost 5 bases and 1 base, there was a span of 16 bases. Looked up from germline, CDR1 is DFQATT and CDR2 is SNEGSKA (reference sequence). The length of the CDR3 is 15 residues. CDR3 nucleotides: TGCAGTGCTCCCGCGCGAGGGATCGGCACAGATACGCAGTATTTT. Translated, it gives CSAPARGIGTDTQYF.

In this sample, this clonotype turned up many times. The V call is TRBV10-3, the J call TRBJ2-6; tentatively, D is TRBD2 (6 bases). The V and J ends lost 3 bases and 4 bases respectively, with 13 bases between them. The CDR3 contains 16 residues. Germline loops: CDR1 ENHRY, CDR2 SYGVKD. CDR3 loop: CAISDGGTGGANVLTF. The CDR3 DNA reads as TGTGCCATCAGTGATGGCGGGACGGGCGGGGCCAACGTCCTGACTTTC.

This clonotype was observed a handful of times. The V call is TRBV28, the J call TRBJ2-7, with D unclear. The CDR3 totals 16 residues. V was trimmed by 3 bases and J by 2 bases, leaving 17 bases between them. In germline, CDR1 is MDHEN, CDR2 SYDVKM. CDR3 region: CASSLGLVRYPYEQYF. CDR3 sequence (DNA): TGTGCCAGCAGTTTGGGTTTAGTCCGATATCCCTACGAGCAGTACTTC.

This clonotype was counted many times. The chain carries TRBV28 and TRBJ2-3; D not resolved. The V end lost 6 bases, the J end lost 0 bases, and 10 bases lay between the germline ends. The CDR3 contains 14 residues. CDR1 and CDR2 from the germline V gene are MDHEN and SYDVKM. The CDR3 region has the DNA TGTGCCAGCAGCTCTCTAGTCAGCACAGATACGCAGTATTTT. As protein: CASSSLVSTDTQYF. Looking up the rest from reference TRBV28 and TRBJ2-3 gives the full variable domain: DVKVTQSSRYLVKRTGEKVFLECVQDMDHENMFWYRQDPGLGLRLIYFSYDVKMKEKGDIPEGYSVSREKKERFSLILESASTNQTSMYLCASSSLVSTDTQYFGPGTRLTVL.

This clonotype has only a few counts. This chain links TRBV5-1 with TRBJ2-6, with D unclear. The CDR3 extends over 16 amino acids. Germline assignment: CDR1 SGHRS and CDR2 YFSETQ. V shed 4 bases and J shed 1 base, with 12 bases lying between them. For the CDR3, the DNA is TGCGCCAGCAGCCTGGGCGTTGGTTCTGGGGCCAACGTCCTGACTTTC. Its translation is CASSLGVGSGANVLTF.

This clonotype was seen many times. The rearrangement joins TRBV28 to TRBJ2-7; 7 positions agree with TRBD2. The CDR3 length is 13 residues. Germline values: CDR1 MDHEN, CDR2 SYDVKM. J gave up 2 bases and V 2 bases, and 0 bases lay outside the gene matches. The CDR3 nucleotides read TGTGCCAGCAGTTTAGGGACTACCTACGAGCAGTACTTC. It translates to CASSLGTTYEQYF.

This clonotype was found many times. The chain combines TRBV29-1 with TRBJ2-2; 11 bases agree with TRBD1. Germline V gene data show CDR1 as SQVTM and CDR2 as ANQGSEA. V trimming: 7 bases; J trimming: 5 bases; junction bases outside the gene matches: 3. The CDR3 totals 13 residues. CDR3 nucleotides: TGCAGCGCAGGGACAGGGGGAACCGGGGAGCTGTTTTTT. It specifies CSAGTGGTGELFF.

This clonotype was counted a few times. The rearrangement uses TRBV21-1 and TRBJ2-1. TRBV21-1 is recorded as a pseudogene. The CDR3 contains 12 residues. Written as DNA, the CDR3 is TGTGCCAGCAGCAAAAGACCCAGGTACAAGTTCTTC. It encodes CASSKRPRYKFF.

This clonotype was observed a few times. The CDR3 here is CASATLGGPNYGYTF. For the CDR3, the DNA is TGCGCCAGCGCTACGTTGGGGGGTCCTAACTATGGCTACACCTTC. This sequence joins TRBV5-1 and TRBJ1-2; maybe TRBD1 (5 bases). V lost 7 bases to trimming and J lost 0 bases, with 16 bases between them. Germline assignment: CDR1 SGHRS and CDR2 YFSETQ. The CDR3 has 15 residues.

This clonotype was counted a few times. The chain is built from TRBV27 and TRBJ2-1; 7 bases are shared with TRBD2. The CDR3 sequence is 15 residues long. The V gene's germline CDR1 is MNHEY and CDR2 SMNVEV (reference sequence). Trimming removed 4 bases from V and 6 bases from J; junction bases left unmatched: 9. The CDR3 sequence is CASSSPGRAINEQFF. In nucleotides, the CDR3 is TGTGCCAGCAGTTCCCCGGGGAGGGCCATCAATGAGCAGTTCTTC.

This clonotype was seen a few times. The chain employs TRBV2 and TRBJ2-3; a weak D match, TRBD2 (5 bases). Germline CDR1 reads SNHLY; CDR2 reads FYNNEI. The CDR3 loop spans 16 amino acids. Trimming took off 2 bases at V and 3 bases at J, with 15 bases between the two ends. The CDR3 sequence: CASSEWARRLTDTQYF. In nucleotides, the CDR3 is TGTGCCAGCAGTGAATGGGCTAGGAGGCTGACAGATACGCAGTATTTT.

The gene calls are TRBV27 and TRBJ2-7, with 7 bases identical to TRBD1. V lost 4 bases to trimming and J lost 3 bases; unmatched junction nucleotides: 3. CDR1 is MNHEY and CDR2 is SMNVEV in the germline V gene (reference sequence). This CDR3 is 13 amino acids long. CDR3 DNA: TGTGCCAGCAGTTGGGGACAGCACTACGAGCAGTACTTC. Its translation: CASSWGQHYEQYF.

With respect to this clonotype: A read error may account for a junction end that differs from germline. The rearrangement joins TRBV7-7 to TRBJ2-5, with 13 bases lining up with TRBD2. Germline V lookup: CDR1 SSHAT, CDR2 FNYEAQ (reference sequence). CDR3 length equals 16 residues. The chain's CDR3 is CASSSIGTSGKETQYF. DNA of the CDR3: TGTGCTAGCAGCTCCATCGGGACTAGCGGGAAGGAGACCCAGTACTTC.

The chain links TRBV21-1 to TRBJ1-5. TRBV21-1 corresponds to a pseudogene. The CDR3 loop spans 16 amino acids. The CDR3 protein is CARPGVKCFSNQPQHF. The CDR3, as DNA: TGTGCCAGGCCCGGGGTTAAATGCTTTAGCAATCAGCCCCAGCATTTT.

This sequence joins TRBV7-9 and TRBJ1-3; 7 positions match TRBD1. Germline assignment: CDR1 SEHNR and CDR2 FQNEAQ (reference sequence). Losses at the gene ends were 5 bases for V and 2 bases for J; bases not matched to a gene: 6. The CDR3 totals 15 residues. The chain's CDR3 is CASSLQGGAGNTIYF. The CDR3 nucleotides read TGTGCCAGCAGCCTCCAGGGGGGGGCTGGAAACACCATATATTTT.

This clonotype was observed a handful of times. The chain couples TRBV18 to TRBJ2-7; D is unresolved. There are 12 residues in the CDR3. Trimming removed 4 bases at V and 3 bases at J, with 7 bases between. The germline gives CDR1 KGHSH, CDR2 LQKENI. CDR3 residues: CASSLLYYEQYF. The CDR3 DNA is TGTGCCAGCTCACTACTATACTACGAGCAGTACTTC.